This T cell receptor (beta chain) was identified during a study of control samples from healthy donors and cancer patients. The CDR3 is made up of 20 amino acids. Libraries were prepared by immunoSEQ multiplex PCR; TCRdb keeps only in-frame clonotypes and omits some of them. The profile shows about 150,000 clones, more than 85% of them singletons. The gene calls are TRBV21-1 and TRBJ2-1; the D call of TRBD1 is as the table states it, not checked on the DNA. TRBV21-1 is deemed a pseudogene. The sequencing input was blood. The sequence came from a man aged 18 to 29 in good health. CDR3 sequence: CASSPHRGQGSTFRGNEQFF. In DNA form, the CDR3 reads TGTGCCAGCAGCCCCCACCGCGGACAGGGGTCCACCTTTAGGGGCAATGAGCAGTTCTTC.